This T cell receptor (beta chain) was profiled in a study of early T cells in non-severe SARS-CoV-2 infection. Attachment of unique molecular identifiers to individual cDNA molecules was performed. In TCRdb, the 5' RACE reads were re-called with MiXCR into one record per CDR3 protein. The repertoire includes 70,000 or so distinct CDR3 sequences, approximately 13% of them detected once, and roughly an eighth sits in the top ten. The CDR3 consists of 12 residues. Germline CDR1 is MNHEY and CDR2 is SVGEGT. Deletions cut 2 bases from V and 4 bases from J, with 5 bases between. V usage is TRBV6-2 or TRBV6-3 and J usage is TRBJ2-5; D unresolved. The material sequenced was whole blood. The clonotype originates from an adult who was a healthcare worker with PCR-confirmed SARS-CoV-2 infection or an uninfected control (not recorded which). Here the CDR3 reads CASSYVAETQYF. CDR3 sequence (DNA): TGTGCCAGCAGTTACGTTGCAGAGACCCAGTACTTC.